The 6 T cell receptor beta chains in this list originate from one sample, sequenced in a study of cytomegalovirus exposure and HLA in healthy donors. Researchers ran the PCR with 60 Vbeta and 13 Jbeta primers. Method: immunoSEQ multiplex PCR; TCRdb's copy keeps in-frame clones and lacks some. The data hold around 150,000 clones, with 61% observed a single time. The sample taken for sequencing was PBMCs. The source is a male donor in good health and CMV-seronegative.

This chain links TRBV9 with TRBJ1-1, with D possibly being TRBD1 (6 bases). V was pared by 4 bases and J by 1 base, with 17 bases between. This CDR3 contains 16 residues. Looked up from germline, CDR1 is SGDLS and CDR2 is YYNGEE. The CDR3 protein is CASSSRGGLGNTEAFF. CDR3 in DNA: TGTGCCAGCAGCTCCCGGGGGGGGCTAGGGAACACTGAAGCTTTCTTT.

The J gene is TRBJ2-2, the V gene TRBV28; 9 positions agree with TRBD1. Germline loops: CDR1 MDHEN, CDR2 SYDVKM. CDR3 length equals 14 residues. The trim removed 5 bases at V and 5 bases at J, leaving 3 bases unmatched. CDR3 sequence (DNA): TGTGCCAGCAGTAGGACAGGGGAAACCGGGGAGCTGTTTTTT. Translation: CASSRTGETGELFF.

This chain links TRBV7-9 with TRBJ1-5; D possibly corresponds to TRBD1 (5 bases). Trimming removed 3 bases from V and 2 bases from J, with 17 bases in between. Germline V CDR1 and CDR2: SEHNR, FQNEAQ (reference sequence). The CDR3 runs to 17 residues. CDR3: CASSFGGIRHGNQPQHF. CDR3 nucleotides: TGTGCCAGCAGCTTCGGGGGGATAAGACACGGCAATCAGCCCCAGCATTTT.

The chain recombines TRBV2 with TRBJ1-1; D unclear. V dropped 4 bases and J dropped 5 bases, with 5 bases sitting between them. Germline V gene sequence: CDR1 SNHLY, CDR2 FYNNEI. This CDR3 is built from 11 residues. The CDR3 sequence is CASSVRTEAFF. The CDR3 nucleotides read TGTGCCAGCAGTGTTAGAACTGAAGCTTTCTTT.

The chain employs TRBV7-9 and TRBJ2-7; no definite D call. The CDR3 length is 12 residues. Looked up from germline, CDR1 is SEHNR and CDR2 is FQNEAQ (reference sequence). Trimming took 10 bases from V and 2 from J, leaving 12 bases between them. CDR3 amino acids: CATETQTYEQYF. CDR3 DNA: TGTGCCACGGAGACGCAGACCTACGAGCAGTACTTC.

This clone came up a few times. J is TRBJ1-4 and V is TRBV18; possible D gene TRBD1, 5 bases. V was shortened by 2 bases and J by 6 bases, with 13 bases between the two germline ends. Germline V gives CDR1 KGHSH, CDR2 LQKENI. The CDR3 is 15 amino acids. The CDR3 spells CASSPSYGGDEKLFF. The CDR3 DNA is TGTGCCAGCTCACCATCGTACGGGGGGGATGAAAAACTGTTTTTT.